This TCR beta chain was retrieved from a study of low-dose radiotherapy and immunotherapy resistance in tumors. In the study overall: Cohort 2 patients were irradiated with 1 Gy every two weeks, reaching 13 Gy over 26 weeks.

Eligibility was restricted to patients presenting with advanced solid tumors that lacked tumor-infiltrating lymphocytes. This clonotype was observed a handful of times. Alpha and beta chains were covered, as first-strand cDNA relied on TRAV- and TRBV-specific primers. TCRs were put through approximately 20 PCR cycles of amplification with Phusion. A constant-region primer and the V-primer adapter served as the primer pair. TCRdb re-analysed the reads in MiXCR, keeping a single row per CDR3 protein. The sample includes around 10,000 distinct CDR3 sequences, 69% of them seen just once. V shed 6 bases and J shed 10 bases, with 16 bases lying between them. The length of the CDR3 is 13 residues. Per the germline V gene, CDR1 is MDHEN and CDR2 is SYDVKM.

The sequence came from a human donor with advanced metastatic prostate, ovarian, gallbladder or colorectal cancer (not recorded which). This table probably holds off-target reads from a library built for another chain. The chain combines TRBV28 with TRBJ2-1; D may be TRBD2 (5 bases). CDR3 amino acids: CASSKPGLTEQFF. The CDR3 nucleotides are TGTGCCAGCAGCAAACCCGGACTCACCGAGCAGTTCTTC.